Following are 25 T cell receptor beta chains from one sample sequenced in a study of graft-versus-host responses after intestinal transplantation. TCRdb's copy holds only in-frame clones and misses some; the assay was immunoSEQ multiplex PCR. The sample shows some 150,000 clones, 80% to 95% of them seen only once. No antigen is known for these receptors. The sample consisted of unstimulated CD4+ T cells sorted from spleen or lymph node cells, taken before intestinal transplant. The receptors were sampled from a human donor who received an intestinal transplant.

The rearrangement links TRBV19 to TRBJ2-7; TRBD2 matches 10 bases. CDR3 length: 16 amino acids. Germline V gene data show CDR1 as LNHDA and CDR2 as SQIVND (reference sequence). The J segment lost 1 base and the V segment lost 5 bases, leaving 8 bases of the junction unmatched. The CDR3: CASSPRASGGSYEQYF. The CDR3 DNA reads TGTGCCAGTAGTCCCCGGGCTAGCGGGGGTTCCTACGAGCAGTACTTC.

The gene calls are TRBV7-2 and TRBJ2-1; TRBD2 matches at 11 bases. CDR1 and CDR2 (germline): SGHTA, FQGNSA. The J segment lost 10 bases and the V segment lost 2 bases, leaving 4 bases of the junction unmatched. The CDR3 covers 14 residues. The CDR3 here is CASSLSRTSGEQFF. The CDR3 DNA is TGTGCCAGCAGCTTATCCCGGACTAGCGGGGAGCAGTTCTTC.

This clone was counted once. The chain links TRBV10-1 to TRBJ2-7, with 12 bases identical to TRBD2. The CDR3 sequence is 16 residues long. Germline loops: CDR1 WNHNN, CDR2 SYGVQD (reference sequence). The V and J ends lost 2 bases and 5 bases, in that order; junction bases with no gene match: 7. The CDR3 DNA reads as TGCGCCAGCAGTGAGCACACTAGCGGGAGGTTTGACGAGCAGTACTTC. This codes for CASSEHTSGRFDEQYF.

This sequence joins TRBV13 and TRBJ1-3, with D perhaps TRBD1 (5 bases). Trimming took 5 bases from V and 1 from J, leaving 12 bases between them. Germline-derived CDR1 and CDR2 are PRHDT and FYEKMQ (reference sequence). The CDR3 runs 15 residues. The DNA for the CDR3 is TGTGCCAGCAGCCCAGGGACTGAGTCTGGAAACACCATATATTTT. This encodes CASSPGTESGNTIYF.

The rearrangement joins TRBV4-1 to TRBJ1-5, with no clear D. Germline-derived CDR1 and CDR2 are MGHRA and YSYEKL. There are 14 residues in the CDR3. Trimming shortened V by 4 bases and J by 2 bases, and 9 bases separated the two germline ends. The CDR3, as DNA: TGCGCCAGCAGCCTTGAGAGGGGCAATCAGCCCCAGCATTTT. Protein sequence: CASSLERGNQPQHF.

J is TRBJ1-6 and V is TRBV15; D is unresolved. From germline, CDR1 is LNHNV and CDR2 YYDKDF (reference sequence). This CDR3 has 16 amino acids. V lost 0 bases and J lost 10, with 16 bases in between. The DNA of the CDR3 is TGTGCCACCAGCAGAGAGCTCCCGGGAGCAGAATCACCCCTCCACTTT. Translating gives CATSRELPGAESPLHF.

A note on this clone: Other DNA sequences in this specimen translate into the identical CDR3. V is TRBV7-6 and J is TRBJ2-2, with D possibly TRBD2 on 5 matching bases. V shed 3 bases and J shed 4 bases, with 6 bases lying between them. From germline, CDR1 is SGHVS and CDR2 FNYEAQ. This CDR3 contains 13 residues. The CDR3 DNA follows: TGTGCCAGCAGCTTGGAGGCCACCGGGGAGCTGTTTTTT. Translated: CASSLEATGELFF.

The rearrangement links TRBV23-1 to TRBJ2-7; the D call may be TRBD1 or TRBD2 (5 bases each). TRBV23-1 is known as an ORF, though its function is uncertain. The V end was cut by 5 bases, the J end by 3 bases, with 20 bases between. This CDR3 is built from 16 residues. The CDR3 bases are TGCGCCAGCAGTGCCTTACCGGGACGGAAAGACTACGAGCAGTACTTC. It yields the protein CASSALPGRKDYEQYF.

The V and J genes are TRBV19 and TRBJ2-1, with D possibly matching TRBD2 (6 bases). Germline V CDR1 and CDR2: LNHDA, SQIVND (reference sequence). The CDR3 runs 13 residues. V was pared by 6 bases and J by 4 bases, with 10 bases between. The CDR3 DNA reads TGTGCCAGTAGGGGGGACTTGTACAATGAGCAGTTCTTC. This codes for CASRGDLYNEQFF.

The V and J genes are TRBV7-9 and TRBJ2-7, with 11 bases identical to TRBD1. CDR3 length equals 15 residues. From germline, CDR1 is SEHNR and CDR2 FQNEAQ (reference sequence). Germline trimming cut 0 bases from V and 5 bases from J; bases unmatched to any gene: 3. The CDR3 region has the DNA TGTGCCAGCAGCTTAGCTGGGACAGGGGGGAACGAGCAGTACTTC. Its protein product is CASSLAGTGGNEQYF.

The chain is built from TRBV7-2 and TRBJ2-1; D not certain. V lost 6 bases and J 5 bases, leaving 11 bases between the germline ends. This CDR3 is 13 amino acids long. Per the germline V gene, CDR1 is SGHTA and CDR2 is FQGNSA. The CDR3 is CASRLSTNNEQFF. DNA of the CDR3: TGTGCCAGCAGGCTTTCAACTAACAATGAGCAGTTCTTC.

This clone was picked up one time. The J gene is TRBJ2-1, the V gene TRBV6-1, with D possibly matching TRBD2 (6 bases). Looked up from germline, CDR1 is MNHNS and CDR2 is SASEGT. The CDR3 sequence is 15 residues long. Trimming removed 2 bases at V and 9 bases at J, with 17 bases between. The CDR3 reads CASSEFGGDPTEQFF. CDR3 nucleotides: TGTGCCAGCAGTGAATTCGGGGGAGACCCCACTGAGCAGTTCTTC.

The V call is TRBV4-1, the J call TRBJ2-5; 11 bases map to TRBD2. The junction had 6 bases not matched to a gene; V was cut back by 0 bases and J by 0 bases. The V gene's germline CDR1 is MGHRA and CDR2 YSYEKL. This CDR3 region has 18 residues. The CDR3 DNA reads TGCGCCAGCAGCCAAGAGGGGCTAGCGGGAGGTTACCAAGAGACCCAGTACTTC. Translation gives CASSQEGLAGGYQETQYF.

The V gene is TRBV18, the J gene TRBJ1-1; tentatively, D is TRBD1 (6 bases). V was cut by 5 bases and J by 3 bases, with 10 bases left in between. Germline lookup yields CDR1 KGHSH and CDR2 LQKENI. The CDR3 length is 13 residues. CDR3 bases: TGTGCCAGCTCAGCCGGGGGGCACACTGAAGCTTTCTTT. This codes for CASSAGGHTEAFF.

The chain links TRBV5-1 to TRBJ2-2, with D possibly matching TRBD2 (5 bases). This CDR3 has 14 residues. Between the trimmed V and J ends, which lost 3 bases and 7 bases, there was a span of 13 bases. Germline V lookup: CDR1 SGHRS, CDR2 YFSETQ. DNA of the CDR3: TGCGCCAGCAGCTCCACTAGTGTAGTCGGGGAGCTGTTTTTT. Translation: CASSSTSVVGELFF. Full variable domain (outside the CDR3, taken from reference TRBV5-1 and TRBJ2-2): KAGVTQTPRYLIKTRGQQVTLSCSPISGHRSVSWYQQTPGQGLQFLFEYFSETQRNKGNFPGRFSGRQFSNSRSEMNVSTLELGDSALYLCASSSTSVVGELFFGEGSRLTVL.

The chain carries TRBV28 and TRBJ1-2, with TRBD1 as a possible D gene (6 bases). This CDR3 is built from 13 residues. Trimming left V 8 bases short and J 3 bases short, with 13 bases between. Germline V gene sequence: CDR1 MDHEN, CDR2 SYDVKM. CDR3 residues: CASLGGLHYGYTF. CDR3 sequence (DNA): TGTGCCAGCCTAGGGGGGTTGCACTATGGCTACACCTTC.

The rearrangement joins TRBV7-2 to TRBJ2-1; perhaps TRBD2 as D (6 bases). V shed 7 bases and J shed 2 bases, with 18 bases lying between them. Germline V gene data show CDR1 as SGHTA and CDR2 as FQGNSA. The CDR3 spans 16 residues. The CDR3 loop reads CASIMPGDWAYNEQFF. The CDR3 DNA reads as TGTGCCAGCATCATGCCCGGGGACTGGGCCTACAATGAGCAGTTCTTC. Full variable domain (outside the CDR3, taken from reference TRBV7-2 and TRBJ2-1): GAGVSQSPSNKVTEKGKDVELRCDPISGHTALYWYRQSLGQGLEFLIYFQGNSAPDKSGLPSDRFSAERTGGSVSTLTIQRTQQEDSAVYLCASIMPGDWAYNEQFFGPGTRLTVL.

The J gene is TRBJ2-2, the V gene TRBV5-1, with 10 bases identical to TRBD2. Germline-derived CDR1 and CDR2 are SGHRS and YFSETQ. J gave up 4 bases and V 4 bases, and 4 bases lay outside the gene matches. This CDR3 contains 15 residues. The CDR3 sequence: CASSGAGGGTGELFF. The CDR3 bases are TGCGCCAGCAGCGGAGCGGGAGGGGGCACCGGGGAGCTGTTTTTT.

DNA of the CDR3: TGTGCCAGCAGCTCCGGGACAGAAAAAATCTATGGCTACACCTTC. Amino acids: CASSSGTEKIYGYTF. The chain uses TRBV28 and TRBJ1-2; 7 positions match TRBD1. Germline V gene sequence: CDR1 MDHEN, CDR2 SYDVKM. The CDR3 is 15 amino acids. V lost 6 bases, J lost 4 bases, and 11 bases stayed unmatched.

Only a few counts were recorded for this clone. V usage is TRBV2 and J usage is TRBJ1-1; D is uncertain. Deletions cut 4 bases from V and 0 bases from J, with 6 bases between. The CDR3 extends over 13 amino acids. CDR1 SNHLY and CDR2 FYNNEI come from the germline V gene. CDR3 coding DNA: TGTGCCAGCAGTGGGCAGATGAACACTGAAGCTTTCTTT. It translates to CASSGQMNTEAFF.

The rearrangement links TRBV7-2 to TRBJ2-7; 7 positions agree with TRBD2. CDR1 and CDR2 from the germline V gene are SGHTA and FQGNSA. V trimming: 5 bases; J trimming: 2 bases; junction bases outside the gene matches: 3. The CDR3 runs 13 residues. For the CDR3, the DNA is TGTGCCAGCAGCAATGGACTAGCCTACGAGCAGTACTTC. Translation gives CASSNGLAYEQYF.

The chain combines TRBV11-2 with TRBJ2-7; possibly TRBD2 for D (5 bases). The CDR3 totals 15 residues. V lost 2 bases and J 3 bases, leaving 14 bases between the germline ends. CDR1 is SGHAT and CDR2 is FQNNGV in the germline V gene. CDR3 DNA sequence: TGTGCCAGCAGCTTACACCCAGGACTGATCTACGAGCAGTACTTC. This translates into CASSLHPGLIYEQYF.

Details on this clone: This CDR3 is also generated by other DNA sequences in the sample. The J gene is TRBJ1-2, the V gene TRBV6-5; tentatively, D is TRBD1 (6 bases). V lost 5 bases to trimming and J lost 2 bases, with 12 bases between them. The CDR3 loop spans 14 amino acids. The germline V gene has CDR1 MNHEY and CDR2 SVGAGI. CDR3 nucleotides: TGTGCCAGCAGTCCTGGGCAGGGGAACTATGGCTACACCTTC. Translation: CASSPGQGNYGYTF.

The chain employs TRBV9 and TRBJ2-3; 12 bases match TRBD2. Looked up from germline, CDR1 is SGDLS and CDR2 is YYNGEE. The CDR3 has 17 amino acids. J was trimmed by 0 bases and V by 0 bases; bases with no gene match: 2. The CDR3 DNA reads as TGTGCCAGCAGCGTAGCCGGGACTAGCGGGAGCACAGATACGCAGTATTTT. It codes for CASSVAGTSGSTDTQYF.

This clone turned up a few times. The chain joins TRBV6-1 to TRBJ2-1, with D perhaps TRBD2 (6 bases). The CDR3 has 14 amino acids. Deletions cut 1 base from V and 10 bases from J, with 14 bases between. Germline CDR1 and CDR2: MNHNS and SASEGT. CDR3 protein: CASSEGGGLREQFF. CDR3 sequence (DNA): TGTGCCAGCAGTGAAGGTGGAGGGCTTAGGGAGCAGTTCTTC.